This TCR beta chain derives from a study of PD-1 blockade in classical Hodgkin lymphoma. Profiled with immunoSEQ multiplex PCR; TCRdb holds only in-frame clones, not every one. This table holds about 12,000 clones, more than 85% found once. Each of the patients experienced relapse following autologous stem cell transplantation, and their brentuximab vedotin exposure differed. The sequencing used peripheral blood mononuclear cells (PBMCs), collected at baseline. This TCR derives from a human donor with classical Hodgkin lymphoma.

CDR3 region: CASSLGQVQETQYF. The CDR3, as DNA: TGCGCCAGCAGCTTGGGACAGGTACAAGAGACCCAGTACTTC. The V and J genes are TRBV5-1 and TRBJ2-5, with D possibly being TRBD1 (6 bases). Looked up from germline, CDR1 is SGHRS and CDR2 is YFSETQ. V shed 0 bases and J shed 2 bases, with 8 bases lying between them. The CDR3 is made up of 14 amino acids. The whole variable domain, filled in from reference TRBV5-1 and TRBJ2-5, reads KAGVTQTPRYLIKTRGQQVTLSCSPISGHRSVSWYQQTPGQGLQFLFEYFSETQRNKGNFPGRFSGRQFSNSRSEMNVSTLELGDSALYLCASSLGQVQETQYFGPGTRLLVL.